This T cell receptor (beta chain) derives from a study of shared clonotypes between healthy human individuals. General observations from the study: A generally larger estimated richness was seen in naive subsets than in memory subsets. A few donors shared approximately 5% of their naive CD4 clonotypes.

Trimming removed 2 bases at V and 8 bases at J, with 15 bases between. Germline V gene data show CDR1 as MDHEN and CDR2 as SYDVKM. This CDR3 spans 15 amino acids. Only one count was recorded for this clone. No antigen is known for it. DNA at about 200 ng, some 31,000 T cell genomes, went into sorted-subset replicate PCRs. TCRdb keeps only in-frame clones here, not all; method: immunoSEQ multiplex PCR. The sample holds 2 million to 2.5 million clones, 95% seen once. The sample was naive CD4+ T cells sorted from blood. Regarding subset: CD45RA+ positively selected. The receptor was isolated from a man aged 18 to 30 in good health. The V call is TRBV28, the J call TRBJ1-4; possible D gene TRBD1, 6 bases. The CDR3 DNA follows: TGTGCCAGCAGTTTACCGGGGGCAAAAGGGGAAAAACTGTTTTTT. Residues: CASSLPGAKGEKLFF.